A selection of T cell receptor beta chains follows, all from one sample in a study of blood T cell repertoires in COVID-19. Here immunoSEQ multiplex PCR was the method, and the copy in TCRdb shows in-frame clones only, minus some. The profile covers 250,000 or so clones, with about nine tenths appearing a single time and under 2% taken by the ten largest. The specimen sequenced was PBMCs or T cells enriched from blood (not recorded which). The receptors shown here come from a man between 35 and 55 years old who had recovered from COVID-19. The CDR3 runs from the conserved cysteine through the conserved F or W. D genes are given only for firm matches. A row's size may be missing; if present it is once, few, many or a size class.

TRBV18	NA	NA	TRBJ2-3	TGTGCCAGCTCCTTAAACCAACCCGCGGGATTTAGCACAGATACGCAGTATTTT	CASSLNQPAGFSTDTQYF
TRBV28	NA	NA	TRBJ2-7	TGTGCCAGTTGGAGGGGGCTGGCGGGAGGATGGGACGAGCAGTACTTC	CASWRGLAGGWDEQYF
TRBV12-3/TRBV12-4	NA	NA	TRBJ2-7	TGTGCCAGCAGTCAGGACGAGCGGCAGCAGTACTTC	CASSQDERQQYF
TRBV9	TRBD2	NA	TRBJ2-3	TGTGCCAGCAGCGTAGCTCTCGGACTAGCGGGGGACGTCCCGGATACGCAGTATTTT	CASSVALGLAGDVPDTQYF
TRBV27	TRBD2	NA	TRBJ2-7	TGTGCCAGCAGTTTGGGTAGCGGGACGGCCGAGCAGTACTTC	CASSLGSGTAEQYF
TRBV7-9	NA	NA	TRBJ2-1	TGTGCCAGCAGCTTCCGGGACAAGTCCTACAATGAGCAGTTCTTC	CASSFRDKSYNEQFF
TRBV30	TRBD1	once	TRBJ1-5	TGTGCCACGCAGACAGGGTGGGATCAGCCCCAGCATTTT	CATQTGWDQPQHF
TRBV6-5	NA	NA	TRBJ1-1	TGTGCCAGCAGTTACTCGAAACAGGGGAACACTGAAGCTTTCTTT	CASSYSKQGNTEAFF
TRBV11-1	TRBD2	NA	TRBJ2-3	TGTGCCAGCAGTCAAAGACTAGCTGACACAGATACGCAGTATTTT	CASSQRLADTDTQYF
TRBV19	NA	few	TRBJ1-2	TGTGCCAGTAGTATAGGAGGCGAGTATGGCTACACCTTC	CASSIGGEYGYTF